This T cell receptor beta chain was sequenced in a study of PD-1 blockade in classical Hodgkin lymphoma. Across the whole study: The study gave patients nivolumab 3 mg/kg intravenously every 2 weeks. Overall study findings and caveats: The study found that TCR diversity rose significantly by C4D1 in CD4+ but not CD8+ cells. Reports described newly diagnosed patients as having lower baseline TCR diversity than healthy donors.

Every patient had relapsed following autologous stem cell transplantation, and cohorts differed in brentuximab vedotin exposure. Sequenced by immunoSEQ multiplex PCR; TCRdb stores in-frame clones only, minus some. The sample carries around 66,000 clones, roughly two thirds recorded once. This CDR3 is 13 amino acids long. The V gene lost 7 bases and the J gene lost 5 bases, with 14 bases spanning the gap. Germline CDR1 reads LNHDA; CDR2 reads SQIVND (reference sequence). This clone was found once. Its antigen is not known. The chain employs TRBV19 and TRBJ2-5, with D possibly being TRBD1 or TRBD2 (5 bases each). Sequencing used peripheral blood mononuclear cells (PBMCs), obtained before the second cycle of nivolumab. The receptor's source is a human donor with classical Hodgkin lymphoma. The CDR3: CASNSGTGETQYF. The CDR3 bases are TGTGCCAGTAATTCAGGGACGGGTGAGACCCAGTACTTC.